This T cell receptor (beta chain) was retrieved from a study of monozygotic twins with inflammatory bowel disease. Study-wide results and caveats: The results supported no single strong signal or clonotype associated with IBD.

CDR1 DFQATT and CDR2 SNEGSKA come from the germline V gene (reference sequence). There are 12 residues in the CDR3. On this clonotype itself: Its target is not known.

TCRdb re-called the 5' RACE reads, yielding one record per CDR3 amino acid sequence without DNA. The sample holds approximately 400,000 distinct CDR3 sequences. The sequenced material came from blood. The source of this sequence is a human donor with ulcerative colitis or Crohn's disease, or a healthy co-twin of an affected twin (not recorded which). The V and J genes are TRBV20-1 and TRBJ1-4; TCRdb returns TRBD1, unconfirmable since there is no DNA. This chain's CDR3 is CSWKGAREKLFF.